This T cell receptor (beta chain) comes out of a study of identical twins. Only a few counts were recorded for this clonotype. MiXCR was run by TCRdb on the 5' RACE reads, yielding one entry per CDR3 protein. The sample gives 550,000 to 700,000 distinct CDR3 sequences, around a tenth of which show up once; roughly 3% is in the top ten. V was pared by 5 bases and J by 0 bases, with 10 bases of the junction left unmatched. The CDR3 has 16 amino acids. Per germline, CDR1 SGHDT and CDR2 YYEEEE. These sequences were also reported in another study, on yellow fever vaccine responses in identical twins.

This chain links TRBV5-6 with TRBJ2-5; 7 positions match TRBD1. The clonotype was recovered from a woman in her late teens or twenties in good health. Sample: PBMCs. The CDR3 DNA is TGTGCCAGCAGTTGGAAGGGACAGCTCGACCAAGAGACCCAGTACTTC. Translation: CASSWKGQLDQETQYF. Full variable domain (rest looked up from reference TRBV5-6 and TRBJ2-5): DAGVTQSPTHLIKTRGQQVTLRCSPKSGHDTVSWYQQALGQGPQFIFQYYEEEERQRGNFPDRFSGHQFPNYSSELNVNALLLGDSALYLCASSWKGQLDQETQYFGPGTRLLVL.